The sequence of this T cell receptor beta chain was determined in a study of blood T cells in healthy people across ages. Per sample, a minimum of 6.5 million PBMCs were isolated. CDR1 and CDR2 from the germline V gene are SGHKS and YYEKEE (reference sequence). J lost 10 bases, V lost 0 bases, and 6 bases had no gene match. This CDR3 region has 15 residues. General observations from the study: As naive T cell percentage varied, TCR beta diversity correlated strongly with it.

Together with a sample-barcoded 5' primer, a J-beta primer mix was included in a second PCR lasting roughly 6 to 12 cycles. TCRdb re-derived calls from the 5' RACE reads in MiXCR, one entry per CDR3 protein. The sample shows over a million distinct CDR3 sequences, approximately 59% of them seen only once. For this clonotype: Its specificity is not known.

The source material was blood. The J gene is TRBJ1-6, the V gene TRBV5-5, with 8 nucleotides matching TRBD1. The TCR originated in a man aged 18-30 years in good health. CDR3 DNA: TGTGCCAGCAGCTTGGGCATCAGGGGGCAGTCACCCCTCCACTTT. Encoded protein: CASSLGIRGQSPLHF.